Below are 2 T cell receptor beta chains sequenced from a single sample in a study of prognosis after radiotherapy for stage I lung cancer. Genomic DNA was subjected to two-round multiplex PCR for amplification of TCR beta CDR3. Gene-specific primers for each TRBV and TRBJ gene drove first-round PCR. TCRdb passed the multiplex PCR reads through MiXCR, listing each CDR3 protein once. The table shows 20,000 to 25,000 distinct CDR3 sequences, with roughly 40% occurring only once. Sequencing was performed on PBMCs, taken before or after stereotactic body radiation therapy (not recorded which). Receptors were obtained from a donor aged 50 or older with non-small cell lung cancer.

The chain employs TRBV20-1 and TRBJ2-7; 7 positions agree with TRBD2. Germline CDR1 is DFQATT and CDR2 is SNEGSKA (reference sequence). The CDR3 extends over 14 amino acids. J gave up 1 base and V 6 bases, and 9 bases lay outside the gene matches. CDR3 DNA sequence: TGCAGTGCAACCCCGACTAGCAGATCCTACGAGCAGTACTTC. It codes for CSATPTSRSYEQYF.

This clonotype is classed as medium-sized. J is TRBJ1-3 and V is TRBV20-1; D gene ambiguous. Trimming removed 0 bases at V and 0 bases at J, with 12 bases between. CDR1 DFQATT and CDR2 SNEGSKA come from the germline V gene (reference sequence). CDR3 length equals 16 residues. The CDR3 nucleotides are TGCAGTGCTAGAGAGGTCCCGTCAAACTCTGGAAACACCATATATTTT. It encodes CSAREVPSNSGNTIYF.